Only a few counts were recorded for the clone carrying this TCR beta chain. The antigen remains undetermined. This entry is derived from a study of long-term antiretroviral therapy in people with HIV. For the study at large: When the earliest samples were collected, ART was typically delayed until CD4 counts fell.

This CDR3 is built from 13 residues. Looked up from germline, CDR1 is MNHNS and CDR2 is SASEGT. V was pared by 8 bases and J by 5 bases, with 16 bases between. General study findings and limits: Every time point showed a repertoire led by clones expanded before ART. Sampling of blood ran from the mid-2000s to the late 2010s, and older ART regimens were possibly in use. HIV repertoires covered narrower CDR3 length ranges than controls did.

Investigators performed immunoSEQ version v3.0 at survey level. Assay used: immunoSEQ multiplex PCR; TCRdb lists only in-frame clones, some missing. Of around 25,000 clones listed, approximately 77% are singletons. The chain has TRBV6-1 and TRBJ2-7; D may be TRBD1 (6 bases). Sequenced material: unsorted PBMCs, taken 4.4 years after starting antiretroviral therapy. This sequence was found in a man aged 25 to 45 with HIV. CDR3 DNA sequence: TGTGCCAGCCTTCACAGGGAGTCCGACGAGCAGTACTTC. Translating gives CASLHRESDEQYF.